Each of the 20 T cell receptor beta chains below was sequenced from the same sample in a study of response to subunit inactivated influenza vaccine. TCRdb reanalysed the RT-PCR reads using MiXCR and keeps one entry per CDR3 protein. The sample holds 400,000 to 650,000 distinct CDR3 sequences, more than 7% seen once. The specimen comprised PBMCs from blood, sampled about 23 months after vaccination. The receptors derive from a man aged 50 to 69 who received an inactivated influenza vaccine.

This clonotype was counted only a few times. The chain links TRBV6-2 or TRBV6-3 to TRBJ2-7, with D uncertain. V was trimmed by 8 bases and J by 4 bases, leaving 15 bases between them. The CDR3 sequence is 13 residues long. Looked up from germline, CDR1 is MNHEY and CDR2 is SVGEGT. CDR3 in amino acids: CASGSLRAYEQYF. CDR3 DNA: TGTGCCAGCGGCTCTTTGAGAGCTTACGAGCAGTACTTC.

This clonotype was counted a few times. The J gene is TRBJ2-5, the V gene TRBV27, with 8 bases identical to TRBD1. The CDR3 has 13 residues. Germline V gives CDR1 MNHEY, CDR2 SMNVEV (reference sequence). V shed 4 bases, J shed 6 bases, and the junction held 4 bases outside the gene matches. DNA for the CDR3: TGTGCCAGCAGTTCCCGCAGGGGGCAGACCCAGTACTTC. Translation: CASSSRRGQTQYF.

To note about this clonotype: Germline is not matched at one junction end, which may reflect a read error. J is TRBJ1-1 and V is TRBV4-1, with 7 bases lining up with TRBD1. The germline gives CDR1 MGHRA, CDR2 YSYEKL. CDR3 length: 17 amino acids. The CDR3 protein is CACSQPGQLRRTTEAFF. Here the CDR3 DNA reads TGCGCCTGCAGCCAACCGGGACAGCTACGAAGAACCACTGAAGCTTTCTTT.

This sequence joins TRBV19 and TRBJ1-1, with D possibly being TRBD1 (6 bases). The length of the CDR3 is 14 residues. The V gene lost 6 bases and the J gene lost 6 bases, with 17 bases spanning the gap. Germline V gives CDR1 LNHDA, CDR2 SQIVND (reference sequence). CDR3 region: CASRSGALGAEAFF. CDR3 DNA: TGTGCCAGTAGATCGGGGGCTTTGGGGGCTGAAGCTTTCTTT.

The gene calls are TRBV7-3 and TRBJ2-2, with 10 bases lining up with TRBD2. This CDR3 region has 15 residues. Germline V CDR1 and CDR2: SGHTA, FQGTGA. With V trimmed by 2 bases and J by 6 bases, 3 bases remained unmatched. This CDR3 is CASSLLAGAPGELFF. CDR3 nucleotide sequence: TGTGCCAGCAGCTTACTAGCGGGAGCTCCCGGGGAGCTGTTTTTT.

V is TRBV20-1 and J is TRBJ2-2; the match to TRBD2 covers 7 bases. The CDR3 extends over 15 amino acids. J was trimmed by 3 bases and V by 0 bases; bases with no gene match: 4. Looked up from germline, CDR1 is DFQATT and CDR2 is SNEGSKA (reference sequence). The CDR3: CSAREAGRDTGELFF. CDR3 DNA: TGCAGTGCTAGAGAGGCAGGGAGGGACACCGGGGAGCTGTTTTTT.

CDR3 sequence (DNA): TGTGCCAGCAGCCCGCACAGGACAACTAATGAAAAACTGTTTTTT. Its translation: CASSPHRTTNEKLFF. This chain links TRBV7-9 with TRBJ1-4, with a weak D call TRBD1 (5 bases). Germline lookup yields CDR1 SEHNR and CDR2 FQNEAQ (reference sequence). Between the trimmed V and J ends, which lost 5 bases and 0 bases, there was a span of 10 bases. CDR3 length equals 15 residues.

This clonotype was counted a few times. The rearrangement uses TRBV5-5 and TRBJ1-3; TRBD1 matches 8 bases. After removal of 5 bases from V and 4 bases from J, the junction contained 8 bases not matched to a gene. The CDR3 is made up of 15 amino acids. In germline, CDR1 is SGHKS, CDR2 YYEKEE (reference sequence). As DNA, the CDR3 is TGTGCCAGCAGACCAGGCAGGGGGCGCGGAAACACCATATATTTT. Its translation: CASRPGRGRGNTIYF.

This clonotype was picked up many times. V usage is TRBV12-3 or TRBV12-4 and J usage is TRBJ2-5; possibly TRBD1 for D (6 bases). Trimming shortened V by 6 bases and J by 2 bases, and 10 bases separated the two germline ends. This CDR3 comprises 13 residues. The DNA for the CDR3 is TGTGCCAGCAGACCAACAGGGCAAGAGACCCAGTACTTC. Protein product: CASRPTGQETQYF.

V and J are TRBV20-1 and TRBJ2-1; tentative D call: TRBD2 (5 bases). Germline V gives CDR1 DFQATT, CDR2 SNEGSKA (reference sequence). The V end lost 0 bases, the J end lost 11 bases, and 14 bases lay between the germline ends. This CDR3 is built from 13 residues. The CDR3 nucleotides are TGCAGTGCTAGAGATTTGGGGAGCCCAAAGCAGTTCTTC. It translates to CSARDLGSPKQFF.

This clonotype was observed at least ten times. This chain joins TRBV20-1 and TRBJ1-1; D is perhaps TRBD1 (6 bases). Germline V gives CDR1 DFQATT, CDR2 SNEGSKA (reference sequence). Trimming took 1 base from V and 1 from J, leaving 10 bases between them. CDR3 length equals 14 residues. In DNA form, the CDR3 reads TGCAGTGCTAGAGGCCTACAGGGGAACACTGAAGCTTTCTTT. Its protein is CSARGLQGNTEAFF.

J is TRBJ1-1 and V is TRBV5-8; 7 nucleotides line up with TRBD1. The germline gives CDR1 SGHTS, CDR2 YDEGEE. The CDR3 runs 14 residues. V was pared by 7 bases and J by 2 bases, with 8 bases of the junction left unmatched. The CDR3 bases are TGTGCCAGCTCCTGGGACAGTCTCAACACTGAAGCTTTCTTT. This codes for CASSWDSLNTEAFF.

There are a few counts of this clonotype. V usage is TRBV6-1 and J usage is TRBJ2-7; D remains unclear. The CDR3 runs to 14 residues. The V gene's germline CDR1 is MNHNS and CDR2 SASEGT. V lost 5 bases, J lost 6 bases, and 17 bases lay in between. Here the CDR3 reads CASSPPGLNGEQYF. For the CDR3, the DNA is TGTGCCAGCAGTCCCCCCGGGCTCAATGGCGAGCAGTACTTC.

This clonotype showed up many times. This chain connects TRBV12-3 or TRBV12-4 to TRBJ1-5, with 8 positions matching TRBD1. CDR3 length equals 15 residues. The V and J ends lost 6 bases and 0 bases, in that order; junction bases with no gene match: 4. This CDR3 is CASSSTGVSNQPQHF. In DNA form, the CDR3 reads TGTGCCAGCAGCTCGACAGGGGTTAGCAATCAGCCCCAGCATTTT.

This clonotype was counted at least ten times. The rearrangement links TRBV20-1 to TRBJ2-7; 7 bases are shared with TRBD2. This CDR3 comprises 14 residues. Germline assignment: CDR1 DFQATT and CDR2 SNEGSKA (reference sequence). V was pared by 3 bases and J by 1 base, with 6 bases of the junction left unmatched. CDR3 nucleotides: TGCAGTGCTAGCGCCAGACTAGCTTCCTACGAGCAGTACTTC. This gives the protein CSASARLASYEQYF.

The CDR3 sequence is CSARYGGDNQPQHF. CDR3 in DNA: TGCAGTGCTAGATACGGGGGTGACAATCAGCCCCAGCATTTT. V is TRBV20-1 and J is TRBJ1-5; weak D call: TRBD1 (5 bases). Germline CDR1 is DFQATT and CDR2 is SNEGSKA (reference sequence). Trimming cost V 2 bases and J 3 bases, with 11 bases left between them. There are 14 residues in the CDR3.

This clonotype was seen at least ten times. The V call is TRBV5-6, the J call TRBJ2-5, with TRBD1 matching 7 bases. Germline loops: CDR1 SGHDT, CDR2 YYEEEE. CDR3 length: 16 amino acids. With V trimmed by 4 bases and J by 0 bases, 9 bases remained unmatched. DNA of the CDR3: TGTGCCAGCAGCCCCCCAGGAAGGGGGCACCAAGAGACCCAGTACTTC. It yields the protein CASSPPGRGHQETQYF. Using reference TRBV5-6 and TRBJ2-5 for the parts outside the CDR3, the full variable domain is DAGVTQSPTHLIKTRGQQVTLRCSPKSGHDTVSWYQQALGQGPQFIFQYYEEEERQRGNFPDRFSGHQFPNYSSELNVNALLLGDSALYLCASSPPGRGHQETQYFGPGTRLLVL.

This clonotype occurred many times. The rearrangement joins TRBV5-1 to TRBJ2-5; 8 bases line up with TRBD2. The CDR3 is made up of 16 amino acids. Germline V gene data show CDR1 as SGHRS and CDR2 as YFSETQ. Germline trimming cut 3 bases from V and 5 bases from J; bases unmatched to any gene: 12. The CDR3 bases are TGCGCCAGCAGCTCGGCCGGGACTAGAGTCGTCGAGACCCAGTACTTC. This sequence encodes CASSSAGTRVVETQYF.

In this sample, this clonotype turned up a few times. The chain uses TRBV10-3 and TRBJ2-5; D gene ambiguous. The germline V and J ends were trimmed by 6 bases and 2 bases, with 7 bases remaining between them. Germline CDR1 reads ENHRY; CDR2 reads SYGVKD. CDR3 length: 12 amino acids. The CDR3 sequence: CAISKKQETQYF. The CDR3 DNA reads as TGTGCCATCAGCAAGAAGCAAGAGACCCAGTACTTC.

This sequence joins TRBV2 and TRBJ2-2; TRBD2 might be the D (7 bases). V lost 7 bases and J 4 bases, leaving 13 bases between the germline ends. This CDR3 region has 14 residues. Germline V gene lookup returns CDR1 SNHLY and CDR2 FYNNEI. CDR3 amino acids: CASMREGVTGELFF. DNA for the CDR3: TGTGCCAGCATGAGGGAGGGGGTCACCGGGGAGCTGTTTTTT.